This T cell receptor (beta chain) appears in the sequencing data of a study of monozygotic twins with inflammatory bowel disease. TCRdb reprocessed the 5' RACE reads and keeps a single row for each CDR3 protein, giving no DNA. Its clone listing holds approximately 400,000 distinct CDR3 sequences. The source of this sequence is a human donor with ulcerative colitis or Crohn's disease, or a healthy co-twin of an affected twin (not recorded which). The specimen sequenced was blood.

This CDR3 is CASSITDTDTQYF. The genes are TRBV6-5 and TRBJ2-3. The length of the CDR3 is 13 residues. The V gene's germline CDR1 is MNHEY and CDR2 SVGAGI.